This entry features one TCR beta chain sequence. The sample comes from a study of blood T cell repertoires in COVID-19. Turning to the study itself: Sample material is recorded as cDNA or gDNA derived from T cells, B-cell-depleted T cells, or PBMCs.

Trimming removed 2 bases from V and 1 base from J, with 4 bases in between. Germline V gene lookup returns CDR1 KGHDR and CDR2 SFDVKD. The CDR3 covers 13 residues. Study processing details: From reference gene primer amplification, estimates of nucleated cell counts were derived. Sequencing was performed with immunoSEQ multiplex PCR; in TCRdb, only in-frame clones are kept and a portion is missing. The V and J calls and clone size were taken over from that table, and D and trimming were inferred from the DNA. Of 300,000 to 350,000 clones listed, 90% are singletons. Those who participated ranged in age from about 18 to 95 years and resided in 20 to 30 US areas. Someone with COVID-19 had been met by exposed participants within 2 weeks before study entry.

This TCR derives from a woman in her 30s who had been exposed to COVID-19. This rearrangement joins TRBV24-1 to TRBJ1-1, with D unclear. Sequenced material: PBMCs or T cells enriched from blood (not recorded which). CDR3 loop: CATSDSWNTEAFF. The CDR3 coding sequence is TGTGCCACCAGTGATTCCTGGAACACTGAAGCTTTCTTT.